This T cell receptor (beta chain) originates from a study of T cells after yellow fever vaccination (dated by TCRdb to between 2018 and 2020). For context, the study as a whole: The SMART-Seq v4 Ultra Low Input RNA kit was used to prepare libraries from fractions with low cell numbers. Bulk PBMC replicates and cell subsets were isolated from blood drawn at multiple timepoints before and after both primary and secondary immunization. To track T-cell clones before and after primary and booster YFV17D yellow fever vaccination, bulk TCR alpha and beta repertoires were sequenced longitudinally. Two healthy male donors, one aged 18 to 30 and one aged 30 to 39 years, were included in the cohort.

From a lookup of the germline V gene, CDR1 and CDR2 are LGHNA and YSLEER. The CDR3 starts with the cysteine, ends with the phenylalanine, and has 14 residues. The entry retains the CDR3 DNA only, 42 bases that are in frame from base 1. Deletion took 0 bases off V and 8 bases off J, with a span of 13 bases between the germline ends. TCR cDNA was synthesized by 5'RACE template switching, which introduced a universal primer site and unique molecular identifiers. cDNA synthesis was primed from both the TCR alpha and TCR beta constant segments. Library amplification involved two PCR steps, and the second step added sample barcodes and sequencing adapters. Libraries were sequenced on Illumina HiSeq 2500 (2x100 bp) or NovaSeq (2x150 bp). The authors' pipeline ran thus. MIGEC was used to demultiplex reads and collapse the reads into UMI consensus sequences, and MiXCR was used for V(D)J alignment. Clonotypes responding to the vaccine were identified with edgeR on replicate PBMC samples, with the criteria of FDR below 0.01 and a log2 fold change above 5 up to day 15. CD4 or CD8 identity was assigned to each bulk clonotype according to whether the clonotype was present at higher abundance in the sequenced CD4 repertoire or the sequenced CD8 repertoire. In-frame beta chains were kept once TCRdb had trimmed the public reads at Q25 with fastp and called clones with MiXCR. Every entry covers one CDR3 protein and lists the most common genes and DNA from its rows. Here the V and J calls rest on TCRdb's processing, not on the authors' analysis. The sample table contains tens of thousands of distinct CDR3 sequences; only one count was recorded for about 6% of them. Of the sample, more than 35% is held by the ten largest clones.

The sample's treatment or condition label is to be understood as: live attenuated yellow fever vaccine strain. PBMCs were isolated from peripheral blood using a standard Ficoll-Paque protocol. Dynabeads CD4 and CD8 positive selection kits were used to isolate CD4 and CD8 T-cell fractions. TriZol was used to extract RNA from bulk PBMCs, CD4 and CD8 fractions, and dextramer-positive and dextramer-negative fractions. This clonotype turned up a few times. This clone's antigen is unknown. Base qualities are missing; no much larger clone stands one base away. The study at large found these results: FACS-sorted repertoires could contain abundant contaminating clonotypes from the bulk population, so computational filtering was required. Because the study included only two donors, the extent to which the findings can be generalized is limited. Most clones expanded after primary vaccination (almost 97% of CD4 and over 80% of CD8) were re-detected after the booster, suggesting that broad memory maintenance occurred. A small fraction of clonotypes showed up in both the CD4 and CD8 compartments, probably as a result of convergent recombination. The secondary T-cell response was found to be weaker but faster than the primary response, with a peak reached on day 5 rather than on day 15.

The sample in question was CD8+ T cells sorted from PBMCs, obtained about 41 days after the first yellow fever vaccination. The clonotype comes from a man between 18 and 29 years old who received the YFV17D yellow fever vaccine. The sequence joins TRBV4-3 to TRBJ1-1; no D gene is confidently identified. The DNA sequence follows: TGCGCCAGCAGCCAAGATCGGAGGGAATGGGAAGCTTTCTTT. Translated, it gives CASSQDRREWEAFF.